The T cell receptor beta chain under discussion was sequenced for a study of T-cell reconstitution after alpha-beta-depleted transplantation in children. Overall study results and limits: Several hundred expanded graft clones reportedly supplied alpha-beta T cells about two months after transplant. Newly produced T cells mostly provided counts and TCRbeta diversity after one year, as hyperexpanded clones declined.

For this clonotype: The antigen is undetermined.

Construction of the TCRbeta library involved unique molecular identifiers. MiXCR was run by TCRdb on the PCR reads, yielding one entry per CDR3 protein. The sample has 540,000 or so distinct CDR3 sequences, around 23% seen once. CDR3 size: 17 residues. Germline CDR1 reads SEHNR; CDR2 reads FQNEAQ (reference sequence). With 0 bases clipped from V and 4 bases from J, the junction kept 8 bases outside the gene matches. This TCR was sampled from a boy under three years old who had a stem cell transplant for acute myeloid leukemia, so the T cells may come from the graft donor. Sequencing was performed on PBMCs, mostly from graft donor cells, taken 360 days after TCRalphabeta/CD19-depleted stem cell transplant. This chain connects TRBV7-9 to TRBJ2-1; 8 positions agree with TRBD1. DNA of the CDR3: TGTGCCAGCAGCTTAGCGCAAATGACAGGGGCTTACAATGAGCAGTTCTTC. Protein sequence: CASSLAQMTGAYNEQFF.